This note documents a single T cell receptor beta chain sequence. MiXCR was run by TCRdb on the RT-PCR reads, yielding one entry per CDR3 protein. The profile shows around 190,000 distinct CDR3 sequences, around 15% of them singletons. This sample was taken from a study of response to subunit inactivated influenza vaccine. CDR3 length: 15 amino acids. The V gene's germline CDR1 is SGHRS and CDR2 YFSETQ. Trimming left V 4 bases short and J 0 bases short, with 14 bases between. Sequenced material: CD8+ T cells sorted from PBMCs, taken about 5 days after vaccination. This clonotype was sampled from a man aged 45-65 years who received an inactivated influenza vaccine. The genes are TRBV5-1 and TRBJ2-7; the D gene is possibly TRBD2 (5 bases). The CDR3 region has the DNA TGCGCCAGCAGCCCGGTTCCTGGGAGCTCCTACGAGCAGTACTTC. Its protein product is CASSPVPGSSYEQYF.